Below, 14 T cell receptor beta chains from the same sample are listed, as sequenced in a study of cytomegalovirus exposure and HLA in healthy donors. Both 60 Vbeta primers and 13 Jbeta primers went into the PCR. Profiling relied on immunoSEQ multiplex PCR, and the TCRdb table lists in-frame clones only, not all of them. This sample has roughly 97,000 clones; roughly 76% occur once, and the top ten carry roughly 3.6%. Sequencing was done on a sample of PBMCs. The receptors were sampled from a man between 40 and 49 years old in good health and CMV-seronegative.

The rearrangement joins TRBV19 to TRBJ1-5, with D hard to call. Per the germline V gene, CDR1 is LNHDA and CDR2 is SQIVND (reference sequence). The ends were cut back, 5 bases at V and 5 bases at J, with 10 bases in the middle. The CDR3 is 13 amino acids. CDR3 nucleotide sequence: TGTGCCAGTAGTCCTGGCGGTTATCAGCCCCAGCATTTT. The encoded protein is CASSPGGYQPQHF.

The chain recombines TRBV5-1 with TRBJ2-3; 10 bases match TRBD1. The CDR3 loop spans 16 amino acids. Germline lookup yields CDR1 SGHRS and CDR2 YFSETQ. After removal of 0 bases from V and 4 bases from J, the junction contained 5 bases not matched to a gene. The CDR3 reads CASSLEGTGVSDTQYF. In DNA form, the CDR3 reads TGCGCCAGCAGCTTGGAGGGGACAGGGGTGTCAGATACGCAGTATTTT.

The gene calls are TRBV7-2 and TRBJ2-5; TRBD2 is a possible D gene (6 bases). Trimming shortened V by 8 bases and J by 3 bases, and 19 bases separated the two germline ends. Germline CDR1 SGHTA, CDR2 FQGNSA. The CDR3 runs to 15 residues. The CDR3 region has the DNA TGTGCCAGCCTCGATTACATTCGGGGGAAAGAGACCCAGTACTTC. Protein sequence: CASLDYIRGKETQYF.

This clone was observed a single time. This chain connects TRBV4-3 to TRBJ2-5; 7 bases are a match to TRBD1. Per germline, CDR1 LGHNA and CDR2 YSLEER. The CDR3 loop spans 15 amino acids. V lost 1 base to trimming and J lost 5 bases; unmatched junction nucleotides: 7. CDR3: CASSQVDRDGETQYF. The DNA for the CDR3 is TGCGCCAGCAGCCAAGTAGACAGGGATGGGGAGACCCAGTACTTC.

V usage is TRBV4-1 and J usage is TRBJ2-1; 12 bases align to TRBD2. This CDR3 is built from 18 residues. V lost 2 bases and J lost 7; bases outside the gene matches: 12. CDR1 and CDR2 from the germline V gene are MGHRA and YSYEKL. The CDR3 protein is CASSQLAGGPLRDNEQFF. The DNA for the CDR3 is TGCGCCAGCAGCCAACTAGCGGGGGGGCCGCTTCGGGATAATGAGCAGTTCTTC.

The chain links TRBV27 to TRBJ2-7; 7 nucleotides line up with TRBD1. CDR3 length: 14 amino acids. The germline V gene has CDR1 MNHEY and CDR2 SMNVEV (reference sequence). V was pared by 3 bases and J by 0 bases, with 2 bases of the junction left unmatched. CDR3 in amino acids: CASSFWDSSYEQYF. CDR3 nucleotides: TGTGCCAGCAGTTTTTGGGACAGCTCCTACGAGCAGTACTTC.

The chain couples TRBV28 to TRBJ1-2; 9 nucleotides match TRBD1. Per germline, CDR1 MDHEN and CDR2 SYDVKM. The CDR3 length is 18 residues. V shed 2 bases and J 4 bases; nucleotides not matched to a gene: 14. CDR3 amino acids: CASSLPFTQGARIYGYTF. For the CDR3, the DNA is TGTGCCAGCAGTTTACCCTTCACACAGGGGGCGCGGATCTATGGCTACACCTTC.

The J gene is TRBJ1-4, the V gene TRBV18, with D perhaps TRBD1 (5 bases). Germline V gene lookup returns CDR1 KGHSH and CDR2 LQKENI. The CDR3 covers 20 residues. With 3 bases removed from V and 0 bases from J, the gap between germline ends came to 23 bases. CDR3 in amino acids: CASSPTNERGIISTNEKLFF. The CDR3 bases are TGTGCCAGCTCACCTACAAATGAAAGGGGCATCATTTCAACTAATGAAAAACTGTTTTTT. The full variable domain, with the rest looked up from reference TRBV18 and TRBJ1-4, is NAGVMQNPRHLVRRRGQEARLRCSPMKGHSHVYWYRQLPEEGLKFMVYLQKENIIDESGMPKERFSAEFPKEGPSILRIQQVVRGDSAAYFCASSPTNERGIISTNEKLFFGSGTQLSVL.

There are a few counts of this clone. CDR3 amino acids: CASGSGLVADTQYF. The CDR3 coding sequence is TGTGCCAGCGGCTCTGGACTAGTAGCAGATACGCAGTATTTT. The chain links TRBV9 to TRBJ2-3; 7 nucleotides agree with TRBD2. The J segment lost 4 bases and the V segment lost 7 bases, leaving 9 bases of the junction unmatched. The germline CDR1 and CDR2 sequences are SGDLS and YYNGEE. This CDR3 comprises 14 residues.

V and J are TRBV9 and TRBJ2-7; TRBD2 matches 8 bases. This CDR3 contains 16 residues. J lost 2 bases, V lost 0 bases, and 7 bases had no gene match. Germline lookup yields CDR1 SGDLS and CDR2 YYNGEE. In DNA, the CDR3 is TGTGCCAGCAGCGTAGGGGGTAGCGGGGTAACCTACGAGCAGTACTTC. Amino acid sequence: CASSVGGSGVTYEQYF.

Only a few counts were recorded for this clone. The chain recombines TRBV6-5 with TRBJ2-2; 7 bases agree with TRBD1. V trimming: 7 bases; J trimming: 4 bases; junction bases outside the gene matches: 6. Germline loops: CDR1 MNHEY, CDR2 SVGAGI. The CDR3 totals 14 residues. The DNA for the CDR3 is TGTGCCAGCACCGACAGGGTTCCCACCGGGGAGCTGTTTTTT. Protein: CASTDRVPTGELFF.

The V and J genes are TRBV27 and TRBJ2-3; D remains unclear. The CDR3 is made up of 13 amino acids. Germline V gene lookup returns CDR1 MNHEY and CDR2 SMNVEV (reference sequence). V lost 2 bases, J lost 1 base, and 4 bases lay in between. The CDR3 loop reads CASSLIGTDTQYF. The CDR3 DNA reads as TGTGCCAGCAGTTTAATAGGCACAGATACGCAGTATTTT.

This clone was counted only a few times. V and J are TRBV7-2 and TRBJ2-1, with 8 bases aligning to TRBD2. Germline V gene data show CDR1 as SGHTA and CDR2 as FQGNSA. CDR3 size: 16 residues. After removal of 5 bases from V and 2 bases from J, the junction contained 8 bases not matched to a gene. Written as DNA, the CDR3 is TGTGCCAGCAGCCCGTTCCGGGGGGGAACCTACAATGAGCAGTTCTTC. It codes for CASSPFRGGTYNEQFF.

Here the CDR3 reads CASSFAQGGYGYTF. The CDR3 nucleotides are TGCGCCAGCAGCTTTGCGCAGGGGGGCTATGGCTACACCTTC. This chain connects TRBV5-1 to TRBJ1-2; 7 positions match TRBD1. CDR3 size: 14 residues. CDR1 is SGHRS and CDR2 is YFSETQ in the germline V gene. V lost 2 bases to trimming and J lost 4 bases; unmatched junction nucleotides: 5.